This T cell receptor (beta chain) came from a study of T cell responses to AZD1222 COVID-19 vaccine. Trimming removed 5 bases from V and 4 bases from J, with 6 bases in between. The CDR3 covers 12 residues. Germline V gene data show CDR1 as MNHNY and CDR2 as SVGAGI (reference sequence). The assay was immunoSEQ multiplex PCR, and TCRdb's table has in-frame clones only and misses some. Altogether approximately 88,000 clones are present, 85% to 90% being singletons, with the ten largest covering 4.5% to 5%. Study conclusions and caveats: Spike was spanned by vaccine-associated CD4 TCRs, which were dominant at 160-218 and 743-854. Reports say nearly half of spike-specific TCRs go after unmutated variant regions.

Concerning this clone: What it binds is unknown.

The J gene is TRBJ1-5, the V gene TRBV6-6, with no clear D. The specimen was peripheral blood, collected 28 days after the second AZD1222 dose. This clonotype originated in an adult who received the AZD1222 COVID-19 vaccine. The CDR3 sequence is CASSAGNQPQHF. CDR3 nucleotides: TGTGCCAGCAGTGCGGGGAATCAGCCCCAGCATTTT.